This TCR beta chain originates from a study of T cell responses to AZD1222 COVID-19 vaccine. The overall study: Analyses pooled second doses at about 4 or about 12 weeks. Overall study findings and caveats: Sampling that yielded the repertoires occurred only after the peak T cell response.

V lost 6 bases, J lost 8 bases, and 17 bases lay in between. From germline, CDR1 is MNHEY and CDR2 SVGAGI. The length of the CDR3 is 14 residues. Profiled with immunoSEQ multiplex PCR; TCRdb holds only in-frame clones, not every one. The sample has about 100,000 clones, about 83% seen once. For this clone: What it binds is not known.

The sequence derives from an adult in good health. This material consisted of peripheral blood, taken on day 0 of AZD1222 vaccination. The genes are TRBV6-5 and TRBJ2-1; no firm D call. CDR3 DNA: TGTGCCAGCAGACGAAGCCTAGTGATCGATGAGCAGTTCTTC. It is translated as CASRRSLVIDEQFF.